The entry below describes one TCR beta chain. Antigen: not known. The entry originates in a study of T cells in Graves' hyperthyroidism and ophthalmopathy. Study-wide results and caveats: The blood repertoire included most of the expanded thyroid clonotypes above 0.001. It was a median about 6 months before onset that the model predicted ophthalmopathy.

Amplification of TCR beta CDR3 regions used RNA as the template. TCR CDR3 regions were first amplified by RT-PCR with HTBI primers. TCRdb called the multiplex PCR reads again in MiXCR, with one record for every CDR3 protein. The data contain about 350,000 distinct CDR3 sequences, approximately 15% of them singletons. Germline-derived CDR1 and CDR2 are SGHNT and YYREEE (reference sequence). This CDR3 has 14 residues. Trimming cost V 3 bases and J 5 bases, with 13 bases left between them. Disease duration under 2 months; hyperthyroidism patients were aged 18 to 65. Every diagnosis used clinical symptoms, serum thyroxine and TRAb, thyroid ultrasound and orbital computed tomography.

The sequenced sample consisted of blood. The source is a woman aged 25-40 years with Graves' hyperthyroidism. The chain joins TRBV5-4 to TRBJ2-3; D is ambiguous. The CDR3 is CASSSVQGVDTQYF. Here the CDR3 DNA reads TGTGCCAGCAGCTCGGTGCAAGGTGTAGATACGCAGTATTTT.